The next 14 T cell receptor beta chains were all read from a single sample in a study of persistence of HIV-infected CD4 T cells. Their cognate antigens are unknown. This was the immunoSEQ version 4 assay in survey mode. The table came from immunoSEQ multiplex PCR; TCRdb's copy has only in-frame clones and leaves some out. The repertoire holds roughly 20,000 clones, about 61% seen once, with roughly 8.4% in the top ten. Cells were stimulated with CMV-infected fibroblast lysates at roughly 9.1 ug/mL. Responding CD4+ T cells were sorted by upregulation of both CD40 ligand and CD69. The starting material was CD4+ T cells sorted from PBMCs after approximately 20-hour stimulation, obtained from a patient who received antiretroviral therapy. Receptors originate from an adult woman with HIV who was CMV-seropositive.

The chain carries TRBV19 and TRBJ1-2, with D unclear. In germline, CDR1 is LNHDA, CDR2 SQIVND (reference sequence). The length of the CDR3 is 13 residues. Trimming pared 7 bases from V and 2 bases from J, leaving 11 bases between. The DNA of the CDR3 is TGTGCCAGTAATCTCGCCGGGAACTATGGCTACACCTTC. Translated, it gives CASNLAGNYGYTF.

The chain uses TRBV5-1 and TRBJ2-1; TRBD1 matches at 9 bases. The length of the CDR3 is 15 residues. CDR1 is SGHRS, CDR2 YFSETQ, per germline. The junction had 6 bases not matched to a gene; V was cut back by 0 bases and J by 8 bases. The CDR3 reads CASSLEPGQGHEQFF. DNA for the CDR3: TGCGCCAGCAGCTTGGAGCCGGGACAGGGTCATGAGCAGTTCTTC.

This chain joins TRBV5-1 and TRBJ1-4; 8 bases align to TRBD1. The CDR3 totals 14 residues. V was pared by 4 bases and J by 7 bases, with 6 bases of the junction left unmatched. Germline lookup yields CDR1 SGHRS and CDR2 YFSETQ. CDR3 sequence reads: CASSLQGAREKLFF. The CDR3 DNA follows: TGCGCCAGCAGCCTCCAGGGGGCTCGTGAAAAACTGTTTTTT.

The CDR3 DNA reads as TGTGCCAGTAGTCAACCCGGGACGCCAACTTACGAGCAGTACTTC. Translation: CASSQPGTPTYEQYF. The chain employs TRBV19 and TRBJ2-7; D possibly uses TRBD1 or TRBD2 (5 bases each). CDR3 length: 15 amino acids. The germline CDR1 and CDR2 sequences are LNHDA and SQIVND (reference sequence). V lost 5 bases and J lost 4, with 18 bases in between. The full variable domain, rest sourced from reference TRBV19 and TRBJ2-7, is DGGITQSPKYLFRKEGQNVTLSCEQNLNHDAMYWYRQDPGQGLRLIYYSQIVNDFQKGDIAEGYSVSREKKESFPLTVTSAQKNPTAFYLCASSQPGTPTYEQYFGPGTRLTVT.

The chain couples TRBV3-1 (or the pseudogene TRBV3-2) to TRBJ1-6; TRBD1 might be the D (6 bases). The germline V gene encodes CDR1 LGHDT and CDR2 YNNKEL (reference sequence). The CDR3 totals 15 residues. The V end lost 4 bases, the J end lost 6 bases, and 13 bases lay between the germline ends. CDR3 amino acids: CASSLTDSPNSPLHF. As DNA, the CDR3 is TGTGCCAGCAGCCTCACGGACAGCCCTAATTCACCCCTCCACTTT.

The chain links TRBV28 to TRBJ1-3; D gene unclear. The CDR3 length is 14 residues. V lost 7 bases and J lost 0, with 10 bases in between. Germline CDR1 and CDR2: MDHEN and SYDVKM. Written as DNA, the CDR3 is TGTGCCAGCATACCACAGAGCTCTGGAAACACCATATATTTT. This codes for CASIPQSSGNTIYF.

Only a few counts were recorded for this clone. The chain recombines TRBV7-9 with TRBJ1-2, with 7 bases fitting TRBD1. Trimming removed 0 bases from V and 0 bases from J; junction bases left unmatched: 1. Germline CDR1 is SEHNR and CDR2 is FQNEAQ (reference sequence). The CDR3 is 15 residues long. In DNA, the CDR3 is TGTGCCAGCAGCTTAGCGGGACAGACTAACTATGGCTACACCTTC. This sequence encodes CASSLAGQTNYGYTF.

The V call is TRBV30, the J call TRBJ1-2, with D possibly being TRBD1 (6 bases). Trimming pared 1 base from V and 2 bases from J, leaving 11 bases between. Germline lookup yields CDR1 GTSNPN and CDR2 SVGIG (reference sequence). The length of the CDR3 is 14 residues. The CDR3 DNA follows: TGTGCCTGGAGTGGACAGGTACTAAACTATGGCTACACCTTC. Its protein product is CAWSGQVLNYGYTF. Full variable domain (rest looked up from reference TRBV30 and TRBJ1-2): SQTIHQWPATLVQPVGSPLSLECTVEGTSNPNLYWYRQAAGRGLQLLFYSVGIGQISSEVPQNLSASRPQDRQFILSSKKLLLSDSGFYLCAWSGQVLNYGYTFGSGTRLTVV.

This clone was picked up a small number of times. CDR3 residues: CASSSRGTASEKLFF. The CDR3 DNA follows: TGTGCCAGCAGCTCCCGTGGGACAGCTAGTGAAAAACTGTTTTTT. The chain uses TRBV28 and TRBJ1-4, with 7 bases identical to TRBD1. The CDR3 extends over 15 amino acids. The germline gives CDR1 MDHEN, CDR2 SYDVKM. J lost 7 bases, V lost 6 bases, and 11 bases had no gene match.

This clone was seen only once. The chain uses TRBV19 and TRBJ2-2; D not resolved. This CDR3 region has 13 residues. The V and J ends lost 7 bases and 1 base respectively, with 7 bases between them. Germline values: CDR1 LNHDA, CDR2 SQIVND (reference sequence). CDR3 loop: CASNPENTGELFF. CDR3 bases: TGTGCCAGTAACCCGGAGAACACCGGGGAGCTGTTTTTT.

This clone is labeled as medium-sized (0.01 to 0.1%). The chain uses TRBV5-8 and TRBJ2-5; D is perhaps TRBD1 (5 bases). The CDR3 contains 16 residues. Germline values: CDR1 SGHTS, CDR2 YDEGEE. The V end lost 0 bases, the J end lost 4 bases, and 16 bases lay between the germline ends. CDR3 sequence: CASSLGVQGDGETQYF. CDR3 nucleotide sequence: TGTGCCAGCAGCTTGGGGGTCCAGGGTGATGGAGAGACCCAGTACTTC.

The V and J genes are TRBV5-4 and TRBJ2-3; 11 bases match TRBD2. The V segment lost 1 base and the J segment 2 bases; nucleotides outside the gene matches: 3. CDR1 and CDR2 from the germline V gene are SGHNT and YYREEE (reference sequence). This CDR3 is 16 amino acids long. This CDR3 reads CASSLPSGGSTDTQYF. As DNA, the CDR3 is TGTGCCAGCAGCTTGCCTAGCGGGGGGTCCACAGATACGCAGTATTTT. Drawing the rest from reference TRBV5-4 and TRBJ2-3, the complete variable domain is ETGVTQSPTHLIKTRGQQVTLRCSSQSGHNTVSWYQQALGQGPQFIFQYYREEENGRGNFPPRFSGLQFPNYSSELNVNALELDDSALYLCASSLPSGGSTDTQYFGPGTRLTVL.

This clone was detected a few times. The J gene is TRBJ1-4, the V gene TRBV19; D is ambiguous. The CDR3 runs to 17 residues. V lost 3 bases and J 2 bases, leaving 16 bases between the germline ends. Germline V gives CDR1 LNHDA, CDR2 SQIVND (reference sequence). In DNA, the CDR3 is TGTGCCAGTAGTATCCGGGCACAGCAGCTCACTAATGAAAAACTGTTTTTT. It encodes CASSIRAQQLTNEKLFF.

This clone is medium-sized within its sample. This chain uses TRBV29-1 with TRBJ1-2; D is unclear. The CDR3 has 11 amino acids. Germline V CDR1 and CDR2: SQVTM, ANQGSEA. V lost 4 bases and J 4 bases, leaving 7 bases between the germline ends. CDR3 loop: CSVGLGYGYTF. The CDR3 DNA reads TGCAGCGTTGGGCTCGGCTATGGCTACACCTTC.